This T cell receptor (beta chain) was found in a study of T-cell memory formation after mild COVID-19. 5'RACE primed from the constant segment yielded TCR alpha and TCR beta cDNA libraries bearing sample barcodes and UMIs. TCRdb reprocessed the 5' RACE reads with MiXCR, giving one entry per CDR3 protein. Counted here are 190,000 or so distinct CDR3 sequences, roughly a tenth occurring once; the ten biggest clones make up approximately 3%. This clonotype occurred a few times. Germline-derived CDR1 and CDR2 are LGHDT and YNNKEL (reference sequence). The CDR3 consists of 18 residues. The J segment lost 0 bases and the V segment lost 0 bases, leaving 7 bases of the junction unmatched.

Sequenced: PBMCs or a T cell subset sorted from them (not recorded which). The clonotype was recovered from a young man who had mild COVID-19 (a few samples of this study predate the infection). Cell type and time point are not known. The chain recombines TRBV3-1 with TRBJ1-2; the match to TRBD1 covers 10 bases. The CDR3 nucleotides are TGTGCCAGCAGCCAAGACCGGGACAGGGGAAGGGCTAACTATGGCTACACCTTC. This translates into CASSQDRDRGRANYGYTF.